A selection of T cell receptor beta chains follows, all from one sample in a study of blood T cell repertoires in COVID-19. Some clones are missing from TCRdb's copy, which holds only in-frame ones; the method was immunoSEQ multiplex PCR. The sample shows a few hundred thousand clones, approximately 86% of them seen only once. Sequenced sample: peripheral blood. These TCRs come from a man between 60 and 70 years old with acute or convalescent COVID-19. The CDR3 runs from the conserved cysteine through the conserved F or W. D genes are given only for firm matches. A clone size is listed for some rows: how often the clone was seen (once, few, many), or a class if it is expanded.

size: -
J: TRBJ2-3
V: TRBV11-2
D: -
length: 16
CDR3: CASSLGGGPSTDTQYF
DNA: TGTGCCAGCAGCTTAGGCGGGGGCCCTAGCACAGATACGCAGTATTTT

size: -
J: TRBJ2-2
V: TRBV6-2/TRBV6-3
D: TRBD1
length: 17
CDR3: CASSYSGTGLNTGELFF
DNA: TGTGCCAGCAGTTACTCGGGGACAGGCCTGAACACCGGGGAGCTGTTTTTT

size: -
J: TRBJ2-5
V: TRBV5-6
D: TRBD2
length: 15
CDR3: CASSPGLAGAETQYF
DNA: TGTGCCAGCAGCCCTGGACTAGCGGGGGCAGAGACCCAGTACTTC

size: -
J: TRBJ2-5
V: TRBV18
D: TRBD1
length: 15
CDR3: CASSLDRGPVETQYF
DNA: TGTGCCAGCTCCCTGGACAGGGGGCCAGTGGAGACCCAGTACTTC

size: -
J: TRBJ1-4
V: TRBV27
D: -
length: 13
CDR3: CASSPRTAEKLFF
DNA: TGTGCCAGCAGCCCCAGAACCGCAGAAAAACTGTTTTTT

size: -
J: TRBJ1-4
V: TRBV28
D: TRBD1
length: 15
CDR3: CASSIQGLVDEKLFF
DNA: TGTGCCAGCAGTATACAGGGGTTGGTGGATGAAAAACTGTTTTTT

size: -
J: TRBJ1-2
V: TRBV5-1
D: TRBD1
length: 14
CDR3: CASSLQDRGRGYTF
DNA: TGCGCCAGCAGCTTACAGGACAGGGGGCGAGGCTACACCTTC

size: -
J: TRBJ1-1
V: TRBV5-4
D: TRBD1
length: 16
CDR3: CASSLKQGDLNTEAFF
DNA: TGTGCCAGCAGCTTAAAACAGGGGGACTTGAACACTGAAGCTTTCTTT

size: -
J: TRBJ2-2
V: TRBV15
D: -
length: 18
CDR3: CATSRDIRQGRDTGELFF
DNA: TGTGCCACCAGCAGAGATATTCGGCAGGGTCGTGACACCGGGGAGCTGTTTTTT

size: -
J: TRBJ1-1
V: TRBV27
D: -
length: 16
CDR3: CASSSQGTVLGTEAFF
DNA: TGTGCCAGCAGCTCCCAGGGCACGGTCTTGGGGACTGAAGCTTTCTTT

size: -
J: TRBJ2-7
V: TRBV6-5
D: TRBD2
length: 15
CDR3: CASCPSGGAFYEQYF
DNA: TGTGCCAGCTGCCCTAGCGGGGGGGCCTTCTACGAGCAGTACTTC

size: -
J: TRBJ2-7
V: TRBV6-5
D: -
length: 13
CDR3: CASSYGQNYEQYF
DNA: TGTGCCAGCAGTTATGGGCAGAATTACGAGCAGTACTTC

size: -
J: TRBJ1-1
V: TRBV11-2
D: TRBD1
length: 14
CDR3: CASSSTGGSRPAFF
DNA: TGTGCCAGCAGCTCAACAGGGGGTTCACGGCCCGCTTTCTTT

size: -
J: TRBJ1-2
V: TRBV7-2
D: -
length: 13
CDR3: CASSLRSSYGYTF
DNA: TGTGCCAGCAGCTTACGCAGTTCCTATGGCTACACCTTC

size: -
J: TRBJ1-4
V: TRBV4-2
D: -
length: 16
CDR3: CASSQDRGQRNEKLFF
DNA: TGTGCCAGCAGCCAAGATCGGGGACAACGAAATGAAAAACTGTTTTTT

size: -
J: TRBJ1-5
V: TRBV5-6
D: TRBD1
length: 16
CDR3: CASSGGQGGSNQPQHF
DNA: TGTGCCAGCAGCGGGGGACAGGGCGGAAGCAATCAGCCCCAGCATTTT

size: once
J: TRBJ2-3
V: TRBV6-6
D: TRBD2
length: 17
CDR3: CASSLQASGGVTDTQYF
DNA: TGTGCCAGCAGTCTCCAGGCTAGCGGGGGAGTCACAGATACGCAGTATTTT

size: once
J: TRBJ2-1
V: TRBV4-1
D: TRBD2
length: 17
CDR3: CASSLRTSGPAMGEQFF
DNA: TGCGCCAGCAGCCTGAGGACTAGCGGGCCGGCAATGGGTGAGCAGTTCTTC

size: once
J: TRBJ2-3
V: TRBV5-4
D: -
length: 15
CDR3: CASSLRGSSTDTQYF
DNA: TGTGCCAGCAGCTTGCGGGGATCTAGCACAGATACGCAGTATTTT

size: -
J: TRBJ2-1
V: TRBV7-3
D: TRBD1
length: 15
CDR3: CASSRDRASYNEQFF
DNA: TGTGCCAGCAGCCGTGACAGGGCCTCCTACAATGAGCAGTTCTTC

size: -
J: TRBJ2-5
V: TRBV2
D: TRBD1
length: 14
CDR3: CASEDRPPQETQYF
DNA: TGTGCCAGTGAGGACAGGCCACCTCAAGAGACCCAGTACTTC

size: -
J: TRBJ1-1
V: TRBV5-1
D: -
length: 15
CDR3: CASSLDGIGNTEAFF
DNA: TGCGCCAGCAGCTTGGACGGGATTGGGAACACTGAAGCTTTCTTT

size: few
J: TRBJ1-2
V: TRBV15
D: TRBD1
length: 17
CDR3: CATSRGGTGKVNDGYTF
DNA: TGTGCCACCAGCAGAGGAGGGACAGGGAAGGTAAACGATGGCTACACCTTC

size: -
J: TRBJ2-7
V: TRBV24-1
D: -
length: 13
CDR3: CATSTRGLNEQYF
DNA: TGTGCCACCAGTACTCGGGGACTCAACGAGCAGTACTTC

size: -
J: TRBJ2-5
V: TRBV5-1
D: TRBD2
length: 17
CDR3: CASQGKVGRGGRETQYF
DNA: TGCGCCAGCCAAGGCAAAGTAGGGCGGGGGGGCCGAGAGACCCAGTACTTC

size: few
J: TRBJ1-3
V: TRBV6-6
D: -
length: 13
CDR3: CASRGPSGNTIYF
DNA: TGTGCCAGCAGGGGGCCCTCTGGAAACACCATATATTTT

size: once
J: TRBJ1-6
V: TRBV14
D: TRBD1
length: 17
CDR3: CASPGVWEDRADSPLHF
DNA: TGTGCCAGCCCTGGGGTTTGGGAGGACAGGGCTGACTCACCCCTCCACTTT

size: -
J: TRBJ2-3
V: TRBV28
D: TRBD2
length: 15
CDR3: CASSSSGGRWDTQYF
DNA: TGTGCCAGCAGTTCTAGCGGGGGGCGGTGGGATACGCAGTATTTT

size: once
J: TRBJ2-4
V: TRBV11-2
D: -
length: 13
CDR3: CASSFAGQNIQYF
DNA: TGTGCCAGCAGCTTCGCTGGGCAAAACATTCAGTACTTC

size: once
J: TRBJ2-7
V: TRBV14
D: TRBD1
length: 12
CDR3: CASSKQGWEQYF
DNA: TGTGCCAGCAGCAAACAGGGGTGGGAGCAGTACTTC

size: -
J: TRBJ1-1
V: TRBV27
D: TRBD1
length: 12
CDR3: CASTTGGAEAFF
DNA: TGTGCCAGCACAACAGGGGGGGCTGAAGCTTTCTTT

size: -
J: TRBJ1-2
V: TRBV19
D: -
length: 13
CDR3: CASTSLREAGYTF
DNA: TGTGCCAGTACCTCCCTGAGGGAGGCTGGCTACACCTTC

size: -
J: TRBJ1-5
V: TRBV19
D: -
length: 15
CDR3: CASGVGGGGNQPQHF
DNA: TGTGCCAGCGGGGTGGGGGGAGGCGGCAATCAGCCCCAGCATTTT

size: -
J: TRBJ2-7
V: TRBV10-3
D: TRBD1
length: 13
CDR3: CAISPGQGNEQYF
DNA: TGTGCCATCAGTCCGGGACAGGGTAACGAGCAGTACTTC

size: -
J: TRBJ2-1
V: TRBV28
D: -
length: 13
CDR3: CASSLGQYNEQFF
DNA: TGTGCCAGCAGTTTAGGCCAGTACAATGAGCAGTTCTTC

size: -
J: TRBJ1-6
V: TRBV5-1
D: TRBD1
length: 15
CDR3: CASSLATGGNSPLHF
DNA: TGCGCCAGCAGCTTGGCGACAGGGGGGAATTCACCCCTCCACTTT

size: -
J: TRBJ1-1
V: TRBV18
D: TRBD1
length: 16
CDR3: CASSPRQGLGDTEAFF
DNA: TGTGCCAGCTCACCCCGACAGGGGCTCGGGGACACTGAAGCTTTCTTT

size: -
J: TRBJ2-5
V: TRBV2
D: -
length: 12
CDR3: CASSYLQETQYF
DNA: TGTGCCAGCAGTTATCTACAAGAGACCCAGTACTTC

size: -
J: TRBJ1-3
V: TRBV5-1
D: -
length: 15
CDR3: CASSLAGDPGNTIYF
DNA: TGCGCCAGCAGCTTGGCAGGGGACCCTGGAAACACCATATATTTT